The 17 T cell receptor beta chains below all came from one sample that was sequenced in a study of T cells and Merkel cell carcinoma outcomes. This table comes from immunoSEQ multiplex PCR, and its TCRdb copy is limited to in-frame clones, with some not included. The sample yields about 10,000 clones, about 85% seen once. Sequencing input: tumor tissue from Merkel cell carcinoma. The receptors originated from a human donor with Merkel cell carcinoma.

The genes are TRBV28 and TRBJ1-5; TRBD1 matches 7 bases. The CDR3 runs to 13 residues. J was trimmed by 5 bases and V by 7 bases; bases with no gene match: 5. The germline V gene has CDR1 MDHEN and CDR2 SYDVKM. The CDR3 DNA reads TGTGCCAGCACGGCAGGGGGGCATCAGCCCCAGCATTTT. Residues: CASTAGGHQPQHF.

This chain links TRBV2 with TRBJ1-1; perhaps TRBD1 as D (5 bases). Germline CDR1 is SNHLY and CDR2 is FYNNEI. The CDR3 runs 14 residues. V was cut by 6 bases and J by 5 bases, with 16 bases left in between. CDR3 residues: CASRPGPEGTEAFF. Here the CDR3 DNA reads TGTGCCAGCAGACCGGGGCCGGAAGGAACTGAAGCTTTCTTT.

The V gene is TRBV2, the J gene TRBJ2-3, with D possibly matching TRBD1 (5 bases). Germline-derived CDR1 and CDR2 are SNHLY and FYNNEI. Trimming shortened V by 6 bases and J by 1 base, and 11 bases separated the two germline ends. The CDR3 runs to 14 residues. The CDR3: CASRSRVGTDTQYF. CDR3 coding DNA: TGTGCCAGCAGAAGCAGGGTCGGCACAGATACGCAGTATTTT. The whole variable domain, filled in from reference TRBV2 and TRBJ2-3, reads EPEVTQTPSHQVTQMGQEVILRCVPISNHLYFYWYRQILGQKVEFLVSFYNNEISEKSEIFDDQFSVERPDGSNFTLKIRSTKLEDSAMYFCASRSRVGTDTQYFGPGTRLTVL.

The chain has TRBV7-9 and TRBJ1-2; 8 positions match TRBD1. This CDR3 spans 12 amino acids. The V gene's germline CDR1 is SEHNR and CDR2 FQNEAQ (reference sequence). With V trimmed by 5 bases and J by 8 bases, 4 bases remained unmatched. The CDR3 bases are TGTGCCAGCAGCCTGGACAGGGCCGGCTACACCTTC. Translated, it gives CASSLDRAGYTF.

The chain uses TRBV28 and TRBJ1-2; D perhaps matches TRBD1 (6 bases). Germline V gives CDR1 MDHEN, CDR2 SYDVKM. The CDR3 consists of 13 residues. V gave up 2 bases and J gave up 6 bases, with 10 bases separating them. The CDR3 is CASSLQQGNGYTF. Here the CDR3 DNA reads TGTGCCAGCAGTTTACAACAGGGTAATGGCTACACCTTC.

This clone came up once. V and J are TRBV4-1 and TRBJ2-7; perhaps TRBD1 as D (6 bases). The CDR3 runs to 14 residues. Trimming took 6 bases from V and 2 from J, leaving 14 bases between them. The V gene's germline CDR1 is MGHRA and CDR2 YSYEKL. Here the CDR3 DNA reads TGCGCCAGCAGTTACAGGACAGTAGCCTACGAGCAGTACTTC. This encodes CASSYRTVAYEQYF.

In its sample, this clone was seen a few times. V is TRBV15 and J is TRBJ2-1; D might be TRBD1 or TRBD2, each matching 5 bases. The germline V and J ends were trimmed by 0 bases and 5 bases, with 11 bases remaining between them. The CDR3 covers 15 residues. The germline V gene encodes CDR1 LNHNV and CDR2 YYDKDF (reference sequence). CDR3 nucleotide sequence: TGTGCCACCAGCAGAGAAGGGGAGACAAACAATGAGCAGTTCTTC. It codes for CATSREGETNNEQFF.

The chain couples TRBV9 to TRBJ2-5, with 10 bases fitting TRBD1. This CDR3 is 15 amino acids long. Germline V CDR1 and CDR2: SGDLS, YYNGEE. V lost 0 bases, J lost 5 bases, and 4 bases stayed unmatched. CDR3 sequence (DNA): TGTGCCAGCAGCGTAGGACAGGGGGCTGTGGAGACCCAGTACTTC. Its protein product is CASSVGQGAVETQYF.

The J gene is TRBJ1-2, the V gene TRBV28, with D perhaps TRBD1 (5 bases). This CDR3 has 14 amino acids. Trimming stripped 2 bases from V and 7 bases from J, with 14 bases between. Germline CDR1 and CDR2: MDHEN and SYDVKM. CDR3 nucleotide sequence: TGTGCCAGCAGTTTAGTCAAAGGGGATCGTGGCTACACCTTC. This gives the protein CASSLVKGDRGYTF.

V is TRBV5-6 and J is TRBJ2-7; 9 bases line up with TRBD1. V trimming: 4 bases; J trimming: 7 bases; junction bases outside the gene matches: 9. Germline CDR1 and CDR2: SGHDT and YYEEEE. The CDR3 spans 14 residues. The CDR3, as DNA: TGTGCCAGCAGCGCAAGGGACAGGGTATGGGAGCAGTACTTC. It specifies CASSARDRVWEQYF.

The chain carries TRBV29-1 and TRBJ2-5, with TRBD1 matching over 10 bases. V dropped 1 base and J dropped 8; count of bases not matched to a gene: 1. Germline CDR1 SQVTM, CDR2 ANQGSEA. The CDR3 has 12 residues. Written as DNA, the CDR3 is TGCAGCGTTGAAGGGACAGGGGGAACCCAGTACTTC. Its protein product is CSVEGTGGTQYF.

The gene calls are TRBV5-8 and TRBJ1-1, with 7 bases matching TRBD1. The germline V gene encodes CDR1 SGHTS and CDR2 YDEGEE. CDR3 length: 15 residues. With V trimmed by 4 bases and J by 6 bases, 12 bases remained unmatched. CDR3 DNA sequence: TGTGCCAGCAGCCTGGACAGGAGGGGATTCGCTGAAGCTTTCTTT. It yields the protein CASSLDRRGFAEAFF.

This chain uses TRBV5-4 with TRBJ1-1; TRBD1 matches at 8 bases. V lost 0 bases and J lost 4; bases outside the gene matches: 5. The germline V gene has CDR1 SGHNT and CDR2 YYREEE (reference sequence). The CDR3 runs 15 residues. Written as DNA, the CDR3 is TGTGCCAGCAGCTTGGGCAGGGGGCTGGGCACTGAAGCTTTCTTT. This encodes CASSLGRGLGTEAFF.

In its sample, this clone was seen a few times. The V gene is TRBV5-1, the J gene TRBJ1-2; TRBD1 matches at 8 bases. Germline V gene sequence: CDR1 SGHRS, CDR2 YFSETQ. Losses at the gene ends were 4 bases for V and 5 bases for J; bases not matched to a gene: 10. CDR3 size: 15 residues. The CDR3 protein is CASSDHQRTGYGYTF. The CDR3 nucleotides read TGCGCCAGCAGCGACCATCAGAGGACAGGGTATGGCTACACCTTC.

CDR3 sequence (DNA): TGTGCCAGCAGTGACCAGAGCCACTATGGCTACACCTTC. It is translated as CASSDQSHYGYTF. The rearrangement links TRBV6-1 to TRBJ1-2; the D is unclear. Germline CDR1 and CDR2: MNHNS and SASEGT. V lost 3 bases and J 3 bases, leaving 8 bases between the germline ends. The CDR3 is made up of 13 amino acids.

The gene calls are TRBV4-2 and TRBJ2-7; weak D call: TRBD2 (6 bases). This CDR3 has 14 residues. Germline CDR1 reads LGHNA; CDR2 reads YNFKEQ. Trimming pared 5 bases from V and 6 bases from J, leaving 17 bases between. This chain's CDR3 is CASSAWDSEGEQYF. In DNA form, the CDR3 reads TGTGCCAGCAGCGCTTGGGACTCGGAGGGCGAGCAGTACTTC.

About this clone itself: At one end the junction does not follow the germline gene, possibly because of a read error. The sample contains more than one DNA sequence encoding this CDR3. The V gene is TRBV18, the J gene TRBJ1-1; no clear D. The germline CDR1 and CDR2 sequences are KGHSH and LQKENI. CDR3 size: 12 residues. The DNA for the CDR3 is TGTGCTAGCTCACCTCTAAACACTGAAGCTTTCTTT. Protein product: CASSPLNTEAFF. The full variable domain, its missing parts supplied by reference TRBV18 and TRBJ1-1, is NAGVMQNPRHLVRRRGQEARLRCSPMKGHSHVYWYRQLPEEGLKFMVYLQKENIIDESGMPKERFSAEFPKEGPSILRIQQVVRGDSAAYFCASSPLNTEAFFGQGTRLTVV.